This T cell receptor beta chain was captured in a study of blood T cells in healthy people across ages. The CDR3 is made up of 15 amino acids. V gave up 5 bases and J gave up 3 bases; unmatched junction bases: 7. In germline, CDR1 is MGHRA, CDR2 YSYEKL. Sample-barcoded 5' priming and a J-beta primer mix drove a second PCR of about 6 to 12 cycles. MiXCR, applied by TCRdb to the 5' RACE reads, yields one record per CDR3 protein. The sample records approximately 730,000 distinct CDR3 sequences, 53% being singletons. The clonotype was recovered from a man older than 75 in good health. The chain recombines TRBV4-1 with TRBJ2-3; 8 nucleotides match TRBD1. The specimen sequenced was blood. Here the CDR3 reads CASSGTGGGTDTQYF. In DNA, the CDR3 is TGCGCCAGCAGCGGTACAGGGGGAGGAACAGATACGCAGTATTTT.